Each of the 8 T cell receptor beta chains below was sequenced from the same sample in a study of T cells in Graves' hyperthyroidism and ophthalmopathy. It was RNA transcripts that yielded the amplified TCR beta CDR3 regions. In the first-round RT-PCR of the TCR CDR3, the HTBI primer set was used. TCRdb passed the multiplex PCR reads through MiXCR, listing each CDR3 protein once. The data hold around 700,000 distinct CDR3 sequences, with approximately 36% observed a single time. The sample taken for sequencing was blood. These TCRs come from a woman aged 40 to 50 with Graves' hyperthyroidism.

CDR3 nucleotide sequence: TGCAGCCAAGAGGGGGGGGACCATGGCTACACCTTC. It is translated as CSQEGGDHGYTF. The chain combines TRBV29-1 with TRBJ1-2; D perhaps matches TRBD1 (6 bases). The CDR3 has 12 residues. CDR1 and CDR2 from the germline V gene are SQVTM and ANQGSEA. Trimming removed 8 bases at V and 6 bases at J, with 16 bases between.

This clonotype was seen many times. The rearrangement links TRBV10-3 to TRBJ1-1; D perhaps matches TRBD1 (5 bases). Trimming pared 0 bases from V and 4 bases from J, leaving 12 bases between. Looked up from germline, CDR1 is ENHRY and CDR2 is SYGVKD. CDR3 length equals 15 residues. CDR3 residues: CAISESGGSVTEAFF. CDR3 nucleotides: TGTGCCATCAGTGAGTCTGGGGGTTCCGTCACTGAAGCTTTCTTT.

The CDR3 spells CASSPRAGTNNQPQHF. The CDR3 bases are TGTGCCAGCAGCCCCCGGGCAGGGACGAACAATCAGCCCCAGCATTTT. The rearrangement links TRBV27 to TRBJ1-5, with D maybe TRBD1 (5 bases). The germline V and J ends were trimmed by 6 bases and 3 bases, with 18 bases remaining between them. The CDR3 spans 16 residues. Germline V gene data show CDR1 as MNHEY and CDR2 as SMNVEV (reference sequence).

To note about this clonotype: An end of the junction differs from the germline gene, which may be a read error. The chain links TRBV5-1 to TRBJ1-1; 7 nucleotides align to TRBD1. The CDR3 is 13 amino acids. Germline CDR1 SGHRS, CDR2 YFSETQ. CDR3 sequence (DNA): TGTGCCAGCAGCGCCGACAGGGACACTAAAGCTTTCTTT. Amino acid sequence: CASSADRDTKAFF.

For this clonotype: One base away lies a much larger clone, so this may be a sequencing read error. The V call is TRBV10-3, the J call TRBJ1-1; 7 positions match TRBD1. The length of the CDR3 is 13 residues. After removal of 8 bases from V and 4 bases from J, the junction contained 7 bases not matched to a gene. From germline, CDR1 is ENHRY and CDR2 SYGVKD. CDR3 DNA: TGTGCCATCTCGTCAGGGGGTAGCACTGAAGCTTTCTTT. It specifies CAISSGGSTEAFF.

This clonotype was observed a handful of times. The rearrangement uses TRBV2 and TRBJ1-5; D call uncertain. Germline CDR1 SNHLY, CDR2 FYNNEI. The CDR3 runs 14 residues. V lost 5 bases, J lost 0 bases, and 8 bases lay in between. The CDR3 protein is CASSFSHSNQPQHF. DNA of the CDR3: TGTGCCAGCAGTTTCTCGCATAGCAATCAGCCCCAGCATTTT.

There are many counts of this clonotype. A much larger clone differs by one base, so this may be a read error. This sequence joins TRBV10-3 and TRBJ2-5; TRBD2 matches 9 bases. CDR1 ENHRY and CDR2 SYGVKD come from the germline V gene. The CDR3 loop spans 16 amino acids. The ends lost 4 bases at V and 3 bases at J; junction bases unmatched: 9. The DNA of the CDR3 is TGTGCCATCAGTGCTATGGGGCTAGCGGGGAAAGAGACCCAGTACTTC. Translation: CAISAMGLAGKETQYF.

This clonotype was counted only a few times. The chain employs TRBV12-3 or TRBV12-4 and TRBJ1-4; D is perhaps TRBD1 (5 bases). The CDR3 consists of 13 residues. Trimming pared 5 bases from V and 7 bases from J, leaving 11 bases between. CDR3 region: CASSTGGVEKLFF. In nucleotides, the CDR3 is TGTGCCAGCAGTACCGGGGGGGTTGAAAAACTGTTTTTT.